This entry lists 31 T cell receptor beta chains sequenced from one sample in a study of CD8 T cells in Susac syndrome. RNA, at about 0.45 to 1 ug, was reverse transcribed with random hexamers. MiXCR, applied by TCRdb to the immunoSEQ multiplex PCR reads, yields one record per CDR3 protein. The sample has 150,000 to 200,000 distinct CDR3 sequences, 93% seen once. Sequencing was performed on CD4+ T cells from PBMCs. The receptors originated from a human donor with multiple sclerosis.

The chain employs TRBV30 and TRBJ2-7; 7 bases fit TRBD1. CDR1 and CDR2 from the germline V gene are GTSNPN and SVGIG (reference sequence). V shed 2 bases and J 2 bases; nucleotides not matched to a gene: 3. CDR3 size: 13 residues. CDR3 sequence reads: CAWSRTGTYEQYF. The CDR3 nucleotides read TGTGCCTGGAGTCGGACAGGAACCTACGAGCAGTACTTC.

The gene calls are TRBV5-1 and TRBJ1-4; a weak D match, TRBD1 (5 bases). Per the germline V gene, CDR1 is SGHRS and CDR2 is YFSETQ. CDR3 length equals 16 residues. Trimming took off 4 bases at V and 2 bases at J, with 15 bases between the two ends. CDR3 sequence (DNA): TGCGCCAGCAGCACGAATAGGGGATCGACTAATGAAAAACTGTTTTTT. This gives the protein CASSTNRGSTNEKLFF.

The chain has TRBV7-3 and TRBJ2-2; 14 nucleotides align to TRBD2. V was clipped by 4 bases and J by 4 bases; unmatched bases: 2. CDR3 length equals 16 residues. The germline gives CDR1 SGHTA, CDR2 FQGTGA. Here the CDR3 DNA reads TGTGCCAGCAGCTCCGGACTAGCGGGAGGCACCGGGGAGCTGTTTTTT. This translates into CASSSGLAGGTGELFF.

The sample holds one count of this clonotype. The CDR3 region is CASSQAGGTGQPQHF. The CDR3 DNA reads as TGTGCCAGCAGCCAAGCGGGAGGGACCGGGCAGCCCCAGCATTTT. This chain links TRBV3-1 with TRBJ1-5; possible D gene TRBD1, 5 bases. V lost 1 base and J lost 7, with 14 bases in between. The CDR3 sequence is 15 residues long. Germline V gene lookup returns CDR1 LGHDT and CDR2 YNNKEL (reference sequence).

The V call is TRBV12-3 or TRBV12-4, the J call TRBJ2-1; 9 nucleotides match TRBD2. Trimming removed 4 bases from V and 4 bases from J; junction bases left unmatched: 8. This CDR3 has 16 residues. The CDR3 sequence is CASSSLLAGIYNEQFF. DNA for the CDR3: TGTGCCAGCAGTTCCCTCCTAGCGGGGATATACAATGAGCAGTTCTTC.

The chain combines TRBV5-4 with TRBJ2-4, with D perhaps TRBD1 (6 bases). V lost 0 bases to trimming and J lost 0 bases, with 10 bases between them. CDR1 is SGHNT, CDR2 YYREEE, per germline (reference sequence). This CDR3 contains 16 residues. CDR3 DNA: TGTGCCAGCAGCTTGGGGGGGCGGGTAGCCAAAAACATTCAGTACTTC. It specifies CASSLGGRVAKNIQYF.

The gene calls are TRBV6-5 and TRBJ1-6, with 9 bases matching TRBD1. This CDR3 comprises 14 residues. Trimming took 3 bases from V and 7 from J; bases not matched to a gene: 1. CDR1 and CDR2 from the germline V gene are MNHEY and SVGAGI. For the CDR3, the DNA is TGTGCCAGCAGTTATGACAGGGGGAATTCACCCCTCCACTTT. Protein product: CASSYDRGNSPLHF.

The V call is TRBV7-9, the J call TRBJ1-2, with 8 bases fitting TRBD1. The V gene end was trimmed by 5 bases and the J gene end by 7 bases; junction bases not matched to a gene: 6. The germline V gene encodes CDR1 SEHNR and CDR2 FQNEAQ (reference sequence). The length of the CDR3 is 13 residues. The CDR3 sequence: CASSLLTGAGYTF. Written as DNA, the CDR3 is TGTGCCAGCAGCCTGCTGACAGGGGCTGGCTACACCTTC.

CDR3: CATSPDRGSPLHF. The DNA for the CDR3 is TGTGCCACCAGCCCGGACAGGGGATCACCCCTCCACTTT. The chain carries TRBV15 and TRBJ1-6; 9 bases map to TRBD1. There are 13 residues in the CDR3. The J segment lost 10 bases and the V segment lost 5 bases, leaving 3 bases of the junction unmatched. Per germline, CDR1 LNHNV and CDR2 YYDKDF (reference sequence).

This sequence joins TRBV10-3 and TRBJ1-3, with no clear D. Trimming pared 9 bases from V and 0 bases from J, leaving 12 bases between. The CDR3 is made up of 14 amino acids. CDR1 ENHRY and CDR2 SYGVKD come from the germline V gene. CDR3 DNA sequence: TGTGCCATGGATTCGGGGAGCTCTGGAAACACCATATATTTT. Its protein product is CAMDSGSSGNTIYF.

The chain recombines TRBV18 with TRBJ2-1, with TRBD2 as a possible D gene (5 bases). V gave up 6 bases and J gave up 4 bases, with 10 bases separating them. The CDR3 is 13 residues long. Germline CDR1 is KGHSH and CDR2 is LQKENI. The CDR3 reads CASSELEYNEQFF. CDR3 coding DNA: TGTGCCAGCTCCGAACTAGAGTACAATGAGCAGTTCTTC. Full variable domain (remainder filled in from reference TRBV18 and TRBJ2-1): NAGVMQNPRHLVRRRGQEARLRCSPMKGHSHVYWYRQLPEEGLKFMVYLQKENIIDESGMPKERFSAEFPKEGPSILRIQQVVRGDSAAYFCASSELEYNEQFFGPGTRLTVL.

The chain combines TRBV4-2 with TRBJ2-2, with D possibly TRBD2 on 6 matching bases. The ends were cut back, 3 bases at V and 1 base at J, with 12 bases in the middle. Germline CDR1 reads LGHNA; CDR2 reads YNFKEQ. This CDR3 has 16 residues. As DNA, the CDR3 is TGTGCCAGCAGCCATATGGGACTTCGGAACACCGGGGAGCTGTTTTTT. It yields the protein CASSHMGLRNTGELFF.

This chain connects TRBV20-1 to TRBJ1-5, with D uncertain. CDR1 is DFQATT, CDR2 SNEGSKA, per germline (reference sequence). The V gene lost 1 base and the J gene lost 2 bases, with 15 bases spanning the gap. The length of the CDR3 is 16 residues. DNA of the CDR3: TGCAGTGCTAGAGGAATAGGTGGCGTCGGCAATCAGCCCCAGCATTTT. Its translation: CSARGIGGVGNQPQHF.

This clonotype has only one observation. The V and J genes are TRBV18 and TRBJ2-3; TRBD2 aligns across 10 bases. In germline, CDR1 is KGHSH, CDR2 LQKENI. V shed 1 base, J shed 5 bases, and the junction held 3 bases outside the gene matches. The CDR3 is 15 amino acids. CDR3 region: CASSPQLAGKDTQYF. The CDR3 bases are TGTGCCAGCTCACCACAACTAGCGGGGAAAGATACGCAGTATTTT.

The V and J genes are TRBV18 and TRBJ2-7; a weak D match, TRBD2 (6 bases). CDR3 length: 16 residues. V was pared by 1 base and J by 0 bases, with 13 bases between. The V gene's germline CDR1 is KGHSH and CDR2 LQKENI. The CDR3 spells CASSPLPSTSSYEQYF. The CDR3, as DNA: TGTGCCAGCTCACCACTTCCTTCGACTAGCTCCTACGAGCAGTACTTC.

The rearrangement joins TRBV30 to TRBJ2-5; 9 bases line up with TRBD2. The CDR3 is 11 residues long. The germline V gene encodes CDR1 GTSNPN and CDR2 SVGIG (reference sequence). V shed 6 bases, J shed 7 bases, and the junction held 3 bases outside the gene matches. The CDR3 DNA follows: TGTGCCTGTAGCGGGAGCGGGACCCAGTACTTC. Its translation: CACSGSGTQYF.

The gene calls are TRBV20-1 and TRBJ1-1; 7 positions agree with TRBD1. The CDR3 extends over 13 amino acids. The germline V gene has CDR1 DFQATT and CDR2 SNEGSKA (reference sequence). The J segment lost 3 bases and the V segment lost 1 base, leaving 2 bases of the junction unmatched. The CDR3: CSARGQGDTEAFF. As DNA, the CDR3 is TGCAGTGCTAGAGGGCAGGGGGACACTGAAGCTTTCTTT.

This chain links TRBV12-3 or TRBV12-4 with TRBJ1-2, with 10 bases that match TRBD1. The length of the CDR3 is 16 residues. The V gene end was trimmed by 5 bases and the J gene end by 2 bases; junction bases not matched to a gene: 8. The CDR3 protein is CASSPLRTGGNYGYTF. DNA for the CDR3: TGTGCCAGCAGTCCACTAAGGACAGGGGGGAACTATGGCTACACCTTC.

CDR3 amino acids: CSASPGQSYEQYF. In DNA form, the CDR3 reads TGCAGTGCGTCCCCGGGACAGAGCTACGAGCAGTACTTC. The gene calls are TRBV20-1 and TRBJ2-7, with 7 bases lining up with TRBD1. In germline, CDR1 is DFQATT, CDR2 SNEGSKA (reference sequence). J was trimmed by 3 bases and V by 6 bases; bases with no gene match: 8. This CDR3 comprises 13 residues.

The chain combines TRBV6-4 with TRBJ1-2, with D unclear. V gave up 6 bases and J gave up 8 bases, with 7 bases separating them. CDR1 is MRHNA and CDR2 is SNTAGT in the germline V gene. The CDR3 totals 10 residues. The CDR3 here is CASSRWGYTF. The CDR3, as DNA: TGTGCCAGCAGCAGGTGGGGCTACACCTTC.

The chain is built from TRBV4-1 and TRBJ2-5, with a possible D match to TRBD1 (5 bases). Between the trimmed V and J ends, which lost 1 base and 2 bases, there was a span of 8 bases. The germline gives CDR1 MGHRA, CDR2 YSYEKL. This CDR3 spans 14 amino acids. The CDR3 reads CASSQVREQETQYF. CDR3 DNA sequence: TGCGCCAGCAGCCAAGTCAGGGAACAAGAGACCCAGTACTTC.

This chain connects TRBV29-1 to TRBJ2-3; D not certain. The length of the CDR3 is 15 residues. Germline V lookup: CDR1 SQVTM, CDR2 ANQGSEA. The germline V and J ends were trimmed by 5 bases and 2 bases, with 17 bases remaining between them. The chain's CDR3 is CSVRTQTPHTDTQYF. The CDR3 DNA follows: TGCAGCGTTAGGACCCAAACTCCACACACAGATACGCAGTATTTT.

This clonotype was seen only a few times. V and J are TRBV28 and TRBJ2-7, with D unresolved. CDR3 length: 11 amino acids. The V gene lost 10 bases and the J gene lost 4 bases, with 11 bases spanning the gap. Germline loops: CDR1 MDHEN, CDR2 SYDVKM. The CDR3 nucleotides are TGTGCCACCCATAAGAGATACGAGCAGTACTTC. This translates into CATHKRYEQYF.

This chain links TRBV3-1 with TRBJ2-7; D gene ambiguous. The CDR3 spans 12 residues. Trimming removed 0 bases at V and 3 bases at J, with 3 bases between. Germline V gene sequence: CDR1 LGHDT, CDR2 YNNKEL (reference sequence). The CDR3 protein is CASSQEDYEQYF. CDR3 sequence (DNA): TGTGCCAGCAGCCAAGAAGACTACGAGCAGTACTTC.

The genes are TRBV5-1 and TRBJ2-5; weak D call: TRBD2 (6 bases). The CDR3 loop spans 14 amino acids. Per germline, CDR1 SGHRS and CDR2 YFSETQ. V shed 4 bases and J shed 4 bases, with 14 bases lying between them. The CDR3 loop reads CASSTAGTGETQYF. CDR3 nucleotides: TGCGCCAGCAGCACAGCCGGGACTGGAGAGACCCAGTACTTC.

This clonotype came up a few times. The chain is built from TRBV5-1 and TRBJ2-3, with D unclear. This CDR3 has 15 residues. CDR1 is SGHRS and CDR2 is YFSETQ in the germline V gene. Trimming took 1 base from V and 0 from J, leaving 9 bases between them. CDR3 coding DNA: TGCGCCAGCAGCTTGACAACCCTGAGCACAGATACGCAGTATTTT. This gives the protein CASSLTTLSTDTQYF.

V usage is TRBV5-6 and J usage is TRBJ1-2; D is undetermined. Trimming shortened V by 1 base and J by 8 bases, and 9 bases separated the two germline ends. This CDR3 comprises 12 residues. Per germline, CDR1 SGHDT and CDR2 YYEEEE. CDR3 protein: CASSLTMWGYTF. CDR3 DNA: TGTGCCAGCAGCTTGACGATGTGGGGCTACACCTTC.

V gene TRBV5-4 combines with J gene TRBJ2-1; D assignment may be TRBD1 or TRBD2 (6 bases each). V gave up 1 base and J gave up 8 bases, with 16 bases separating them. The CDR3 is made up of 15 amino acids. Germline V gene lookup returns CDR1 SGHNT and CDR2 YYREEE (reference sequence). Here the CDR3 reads CASSLLAGGFDEQFF. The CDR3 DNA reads TGTGCCAGCAGCTTGCTAGCCGGGGGCTTTGATGAGCAGTTCTTC.

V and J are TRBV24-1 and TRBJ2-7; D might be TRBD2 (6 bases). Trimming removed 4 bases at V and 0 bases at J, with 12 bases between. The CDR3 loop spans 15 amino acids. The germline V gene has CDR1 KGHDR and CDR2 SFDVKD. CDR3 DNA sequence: TGTGCCACCAGTGAGTGGACCGGGAGCTCCTACGAGCAGTACTTC. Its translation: CATSEWTGSSYEQYF.

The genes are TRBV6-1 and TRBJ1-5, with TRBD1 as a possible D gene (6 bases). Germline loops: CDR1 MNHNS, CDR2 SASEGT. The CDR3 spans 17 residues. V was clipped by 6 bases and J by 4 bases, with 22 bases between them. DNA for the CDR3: TGTGCCAGCAGCGACTTGGGGGGCTCTGGGGCGAATCAGCCCCAGCATTTT. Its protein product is CASSDLGGSGANQPQHF.

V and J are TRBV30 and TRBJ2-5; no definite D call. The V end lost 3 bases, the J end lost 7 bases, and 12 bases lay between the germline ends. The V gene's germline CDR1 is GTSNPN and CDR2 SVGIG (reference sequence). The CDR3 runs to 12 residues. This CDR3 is CAWSPIFGTQYF. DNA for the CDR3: TGTGCCTGGAGCCCCATATTCGGGACCCAGTACTTC.